A selection of T cell receptor beta chains follows, all from one sample in a study of T cells expressing NK-cell markers. TCRdb reanalyzed the 5' RACE reads and collapses them to one entry per CDR3 protein, without DNA. The data show approximately 440,000 distinct CDR3 sequences, and the top ten clones hold approximately 1.4%. Specimen: blood T cells: a sorted CD56 or NKG2C T cell subset, CD4+ or CD8+ T cells, or bulk PBMC T cells (not recorded which). Every receptor here comes from a woman aged 45-60 years in good health. Each CDR3 is given with its conserved first and last residue. Fields, in order: J gene, CDR3 length, V gene, CDR3 protein.

J: TRBJ2-4; length: 14; V: TRBV5-1; CDR3: CASSLEVGQNIQYF
J: TRBJ2-3; length: 15; V: TRBV7-2; CDR3: CASSLAAVLTDTQYF
J: TRBJ2-7; length: 14; V: TRBV18; CDR3: CASSQGQGTNEQYF
J: TRBJ1-2; length: 13; V: TRBV29-1; CDR3: CSVDGTGLYGYTF
J: TRBJ2-7; length: 14; V: TRBV20-1; CDR3: CSARGQGRTYEQYF
J: TRBJ1-2; length: 15; V: TRBV3-1; CDR3: CASSPNRQALYGYTF
J: TRBJ2-3; length: 16; V: TRBV15; CDR3: CATSREASGTGFTQYF
J: TRBJ1-2; length: 14; V: TRBV20-1; CDR3: CSANNVKTNYGYTF
J: TRBJ1-1; length: 15; V: TRBV29-1; CDR3: CSVEPRLKETAEAFF
J: TRBJ1-1; length: 13; V: TRBV5-1; CDR3: CASSLEGQGEAFF
J: TRBJ2-3; length: 16; V: TRBV6-2/TRBV6-3; CDR3: CASNLLAGGPADTQYF
J: TRBJ2-1; length: 16; V: TRBV28; CDR3: CASSPMTGGLLNEQFF
J: TRBJ2-3; length: 17; V: TRBV20-1; CDR3: CSARRGGSIYGTDTQYF
J: TRBJ1-2; length: 15; V: TRBV25-1; CDR3: CASSSHPDRTYGYTF
J: TRBJ2-4; length: 14; V: TRBV3-1; CDR3: CASSQVRGRVIQYF
J: TRBJ2-7; length: 16; V: TRBV4-1; CDR3: CASSQDSTSGTYEQYF